This entry lists 10 T cell receptor beta chains sequenced from one sample in a study of T cells in Graves' hyperthyroidism and ophthalmopathy. Amplification targeted TCR beta CDR3 regions from RNA transcripts. The TCR CDR3 was amplified in a first-round RT-PCR using the HTBI primer set. MiXCR was run by TCRdb on the multiplex PCR reads, yielding one entry per CDR3 protein. This table has under 400,000 distinct CDR3 sequences, under 15% appearing once. The sequencing sample was made of blood. The receptors derive from a woman younger than 35 with Graves' hyperthyroidism.

This clonotype was counted many times. This rearrangement joins TRBV11-3 to TRBJ2-1, with D hard to call. CDR1 and CDR2 from the germline V gene are SGHNT and YENEEA. This CDR3 is 14 amino acids long. Trimming took off 1 base at V and 2 bases at J, with 6 bases between the two ends. The CDR3 is CASSLGQAYNEQFF. In nucleotides, the CDR3 is TGTGCCAGCAGCTTAGGTCAGGCCTACAATGAGCAGTTCTTC.

This clonotype was counted only a few times. The gene calls are TRBV9 and TRBJ1-5, with D uncertain. V gave up 0 bases and J gave up 5 bases, with 9 bases separating them. CDR1 is SGDLS, CDR2 YYNGEE, per germline. The CDR3 is 14 residues long. The CDR3 loop is CASSVGPDYQPQHF. For the CDR3, the DNA is TGTGCCAGCAGCGTAGGGCCAGACTATCAGCCCCAGCATTTT.

This clonotype was counted ten times or more. V and J are TRBV6-2 or TRBV6-3 and TRBJ2-3; 10 bases fit TRBD2. CDR3 size: 17 residues. Per germline, CDR1 MNHEY and CDR2 SVGEGT. V lost 3 bases and J lost 0; bases outside the gene matches: 6. The CDR3 region is CASSYLTSGMSTDTQYF. DNA of the CDR3: TGTGCCAGCAGTTATCTTACTAGCGGGATGAGCACAGATACGCAGTATTTT.

This clonotype was counted at least ten times. This chain's CDR3 is CASKDTGSTEAFF. CDR3 DNA: TGTGCCAGCAAGGATACGGGTTCCACTGAAGCTTTCTTT. This rearrangement joins TRBV12-3 or TRBV12-4 to TRBJ1-1, with D hard to call. The CDR3 extends over 13 amino acids. The V end lost 7 bases, the J end lost 4 bases, and 13 bases lay between the germline ends.

This clonotype was found a few times. The chain joins TRBV10-1 to TRBJ2-1; perhaps TRBD2 as D (7 bases). V was shortened by 4 bases and J by 4 bases, with 14 bases between the two germline ends. This CDR3 contains 15 residues. The germline gives CDR1 WNHNN, CDR2 SYGVQD (reference sequence). The CDR3 here is CASSAQAGAYNEQFF. The CDR3 DNA reads TGCGCCAGCAGTGCTCAGGCGGGGGCTTACAATGAGCAGTTCTTC.

This clonotype was counted only a few times. V and J are TRBV10-3 and TRBJ2-3; D uncertain. V lost 8 bases and J lost 3, with 9 bases in between. CDR3 length: 12 residues. Germline-derived CDR1 and CDR2 are ENHRY and SYGVKD. CDR3 in amino acids: CAISPGTDTQYF. As DNA, the CDR3 is TGTGCCATCTCCCCCGGGACAGATACGCAGTATTTT.

This clonotype was picked up many times. The chain recombines TRBV5-6 with TRBJ2-3; a possible D gene is TRBD2 (6 bases). Per germline, CDR1 SGHDT and CDR2 YYEEEE. The CDR3 is made up of 18 amino acids. V lost 0 bases and J 3 bases, leaving 20 bases between the germline ends. The CDR3 region has the DNA TGTGCCAGCAGCTTGGGAGAGGGACTTTCCCCCTTTACAGATACGCAGTATTTT. This translates into CASSLGEGLSPFTDTQYF.

This clonotype was counted at least ten times. This chain links TRBV9 with TRBJ1-1, with TRBD1 matching over 7 bases. Germline V gene sequence: CDR1 SGDLS, CDR2 YYNGEE. V dropped 4 bases and J dropped 5; count of bases not matched to a gene: 17. This CDR3 comprises 17 residues. For the CDR3, the DNA is TGTGCCAGCAGCTCAAGCTTCGGGACAGCCGAAGTGACTGAAGCTTTCTTT. This codes for CASSSSFGTAEVTEAFF.

At least ten counts were recorded for this clonotype. The V and J genes are TRBV27 and TRBJ2-7; 8 nucleotides align to TRBD1. The junction had 12 bases not matched to a gene; V was cut back by 2 bases and J by 3 bases. CDR1 and CDR2 (germline): MNHEY, SMNVEV (reference sequence). The CDR3 contains 17 residues. This chain's CDR3 is CASSLGAPGQDFYEQYF. The CDR3 DNA follows: TGTGCCAGCAGTTTAGGGGCTCCGGGACAGGACTTCTACGAGCAGTACTTC.

Points on this clonotype: A read error is possible here, since a much larger clone lies one base away. The CDR3 end shows no conserved phenylalanine or tryptophan, and so a read error is likely. The chain joins TRBV12-3 or TRBV12-4 to TRBJ1-5, with unresolved D. V lost 7 bases, J lost 5 bases, and 12 bases lay in between. The CDR3 has 13 residues. CDR3 amino acids: CASTPQFDQPQHL. CDR3 coding DNA: TGTGCCAGCACCCCACAGTTTGATCAGCCCCAGCATCTT.